This TCR beta chain was recorded in a study of T cells in Graves' hyperthyroidism and ophthalmopathy. Across the study: Pretreatment peripheral blood was obtained at initial diagnosis.

This clonotype has a count of ten or more. V was clipped by 5 bases and J by 1 base; unmatched bases: 10. CDR1 LNHDA and CDR2 SQIVND come from the germline V gene (reference sequence). This CDR3 has 16 residues. There were TCR beta CDR3 regions amplified from RNA transcripts. In the first-round RT-PCR of the TCR CDR3, the HTBI primer set was used. TCRdb reanalysed the multiplex PCR reads using MiXCR and keeps one entry per CDR3 protein. The repertoire holds about 480,000 distinct CDR3 sequences, with around a quarter as singletons. PBMCs were sourced from approximately 9.3 ml fresh peripheral blood. This receptor was identified in a woman in her thirties with Graves' ophthalmopathy. Sequencing was performed on blood. The chain carries TRBV19 and TRBJ1-1; TRBD1 matches at 7 bases. The CDR3 DNA follows: TGTGCCAGTAGTGGGCCTAGGGGGCGCAGGAACACTGAAGCTTTCTTT. It codes for CASSGPRGRRNTEAFF.